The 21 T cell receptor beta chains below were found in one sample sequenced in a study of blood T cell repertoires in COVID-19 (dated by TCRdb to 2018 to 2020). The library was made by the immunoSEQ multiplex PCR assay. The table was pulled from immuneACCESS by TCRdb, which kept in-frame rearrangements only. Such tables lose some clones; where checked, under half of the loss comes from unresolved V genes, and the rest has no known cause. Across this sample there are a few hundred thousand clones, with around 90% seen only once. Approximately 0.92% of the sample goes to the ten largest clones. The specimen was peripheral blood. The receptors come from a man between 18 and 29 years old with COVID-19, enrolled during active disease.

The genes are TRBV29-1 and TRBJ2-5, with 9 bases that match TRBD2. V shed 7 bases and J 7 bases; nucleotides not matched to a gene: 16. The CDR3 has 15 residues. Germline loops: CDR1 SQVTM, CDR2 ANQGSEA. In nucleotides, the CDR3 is TGCAGCGCTGTCGCTTTAGCGGGAGTGGCTGGGACCCAGTACTTC. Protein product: CSAVALAGVAGTQYF.

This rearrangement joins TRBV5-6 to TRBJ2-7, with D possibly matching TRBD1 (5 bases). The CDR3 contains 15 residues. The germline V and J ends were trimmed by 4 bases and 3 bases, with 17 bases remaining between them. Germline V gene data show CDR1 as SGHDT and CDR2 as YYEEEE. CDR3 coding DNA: TGTGCCAGCAGCCCCGCTACAGGAGCCAACTACGAGCAGTACTTC. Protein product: CASSPATGANYEQYF.

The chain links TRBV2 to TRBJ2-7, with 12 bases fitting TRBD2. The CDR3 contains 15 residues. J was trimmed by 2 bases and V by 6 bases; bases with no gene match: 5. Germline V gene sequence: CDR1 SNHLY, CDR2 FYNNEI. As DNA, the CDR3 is TGTGCCAGCAGAGCTCGGACTAGCGGGACCTACGAGCAGTACTTC. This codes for CASRARTSGTYEQYF.

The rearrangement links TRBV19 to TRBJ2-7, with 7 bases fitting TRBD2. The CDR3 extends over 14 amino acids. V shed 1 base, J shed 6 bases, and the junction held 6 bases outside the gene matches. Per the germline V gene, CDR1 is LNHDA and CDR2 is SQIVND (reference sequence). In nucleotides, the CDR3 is TGTGCCAGTAGTATAGTACGGGGCGGGAGCGAGCAGTACTTC. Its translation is CASSIVRGGSEQYF.

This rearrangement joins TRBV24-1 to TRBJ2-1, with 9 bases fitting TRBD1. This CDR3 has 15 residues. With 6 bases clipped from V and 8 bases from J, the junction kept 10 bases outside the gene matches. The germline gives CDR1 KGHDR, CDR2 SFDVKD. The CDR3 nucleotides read TGTGCCACCAGTTCCCCTTTCGGGACAGGGTATGAGCAGTTCTTC. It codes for CATSSPFGTGYEQFF.

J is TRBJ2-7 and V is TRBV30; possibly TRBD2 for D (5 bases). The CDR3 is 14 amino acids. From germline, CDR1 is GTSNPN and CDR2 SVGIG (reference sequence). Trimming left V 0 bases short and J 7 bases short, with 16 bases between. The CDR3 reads CAWSVGLAFGEQYF. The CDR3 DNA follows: TGTGCCTGGAGTGTAGGACTGGCTTTTGGGGAGCAGTACTTC.

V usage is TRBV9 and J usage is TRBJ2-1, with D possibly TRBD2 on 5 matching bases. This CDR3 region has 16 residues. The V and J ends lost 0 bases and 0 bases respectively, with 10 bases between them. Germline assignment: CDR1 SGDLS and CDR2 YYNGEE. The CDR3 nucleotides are TGTGCCAGCAGCGTAGTTCTCGGGGACTCCTACAATGAGCAGTTCTTC. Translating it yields CASSVVLGDSYNEQFF.

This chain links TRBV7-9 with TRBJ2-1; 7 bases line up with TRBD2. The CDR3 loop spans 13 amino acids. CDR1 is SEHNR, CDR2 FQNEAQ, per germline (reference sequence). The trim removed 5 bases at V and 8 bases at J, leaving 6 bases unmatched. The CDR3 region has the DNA TGTGCCAGCAGCGGGGGGGTAGAGTATGAGCAGTTCTTC. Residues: CASSGGVEYEQFF.

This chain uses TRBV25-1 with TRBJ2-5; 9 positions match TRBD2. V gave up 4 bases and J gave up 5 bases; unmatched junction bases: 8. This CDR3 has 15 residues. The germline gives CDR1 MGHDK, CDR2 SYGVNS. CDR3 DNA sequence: TGTGCCAGCAGTGTAGGCGGGAGGGCCGGGGAGACCCAGTACTTC. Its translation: CASSVGGRAGETQYF.

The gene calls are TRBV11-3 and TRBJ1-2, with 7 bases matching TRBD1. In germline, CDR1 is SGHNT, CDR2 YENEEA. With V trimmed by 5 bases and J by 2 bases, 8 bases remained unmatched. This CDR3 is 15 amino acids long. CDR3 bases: TGTGCCAGCAGCCTAGGTGACAGGGCGAACTATGGCTACACCTTC. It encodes CASSLGDRANYGYTF.

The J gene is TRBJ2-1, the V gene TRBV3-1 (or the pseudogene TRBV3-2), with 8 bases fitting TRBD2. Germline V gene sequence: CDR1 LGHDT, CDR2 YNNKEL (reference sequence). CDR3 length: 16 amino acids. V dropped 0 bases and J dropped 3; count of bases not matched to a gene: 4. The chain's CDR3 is CASSQDSSGSYNEQFF. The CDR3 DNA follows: TGTGCCAGCAGCCAAGACTCCAGCGGGAGCTACAATGAGCAGTTCTTC.

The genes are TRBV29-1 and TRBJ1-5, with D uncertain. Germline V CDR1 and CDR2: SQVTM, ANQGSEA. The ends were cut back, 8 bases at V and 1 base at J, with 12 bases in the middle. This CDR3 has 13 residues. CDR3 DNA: TGCAGCCCCCCGGGGTACAGCAATCAGCCCCAGCATTTT. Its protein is CSPPGYSNQPQHF.

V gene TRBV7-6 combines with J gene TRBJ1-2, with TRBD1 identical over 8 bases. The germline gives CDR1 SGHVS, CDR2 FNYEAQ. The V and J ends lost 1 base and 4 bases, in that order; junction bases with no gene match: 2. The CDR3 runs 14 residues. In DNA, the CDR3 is TGTGCCAGCAGCTTAGAACAGGGGGTCTATGGCTACACCTTC. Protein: CASSLEQGVYGYTF. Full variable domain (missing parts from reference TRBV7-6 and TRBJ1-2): GAGVSQSPRYKVTKRGQDVALRCDPISGHVSLYWYRQALGQGPEFLTYFNYEAQQDKSGLPNDRFSAERPEGSISTLTIQRTEQRDSAMYRCASSLEQGVYGYTFGSGTRLTVV.

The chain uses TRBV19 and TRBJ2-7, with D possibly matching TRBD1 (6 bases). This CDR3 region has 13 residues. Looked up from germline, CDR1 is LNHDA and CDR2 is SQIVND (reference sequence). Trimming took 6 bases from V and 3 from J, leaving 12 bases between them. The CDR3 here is CASSPPDSYEQYF. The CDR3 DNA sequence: TGTGCCAGTAGCCCCCCGGACAGCTACGAGCAGTACTTC.

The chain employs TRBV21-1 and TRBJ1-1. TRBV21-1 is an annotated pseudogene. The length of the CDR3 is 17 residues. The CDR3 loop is CASSTRTGWGSNTEAFF. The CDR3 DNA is TGTGCCAGCAGCACGAGAACGGGATGGGGATCGAACACTGAAGCTTTCTTT.

CDR3 DNA sequence: TGTGCCAGCAGGTTAGCGGGGTGGTCCTACAATGAGCAGTTCTTC. Its translation: CASRLAGWSYNEQFF. V gene TRBV6-5 combines with J gene TRBJ2-1; 8 bases align to TRBD2. Per germline, CDR1 MNHEY and CDR2 SVGAGI. The CDR3 is 15 residues long. V gave up 6 bases and J gave up 1 base; unmatched junction bases: 5.

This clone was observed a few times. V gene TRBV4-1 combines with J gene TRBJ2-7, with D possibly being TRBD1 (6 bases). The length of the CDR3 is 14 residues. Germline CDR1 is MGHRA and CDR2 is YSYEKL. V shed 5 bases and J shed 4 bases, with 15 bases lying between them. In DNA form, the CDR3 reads TGCGCCAGCAGCTTACAGACAGGACCTTACGAGCAGTACTTC. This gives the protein CASSLQTGPYEQYF.

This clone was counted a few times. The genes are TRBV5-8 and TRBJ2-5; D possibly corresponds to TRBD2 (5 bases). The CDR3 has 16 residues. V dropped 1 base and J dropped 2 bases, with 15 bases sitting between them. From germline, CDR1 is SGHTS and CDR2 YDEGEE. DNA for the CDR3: TGTGCCAGCAGCTTGTTCGAGACGGCGGGTCAAGAGACCCAGTACTTC. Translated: CASSLFETAGQETQYF. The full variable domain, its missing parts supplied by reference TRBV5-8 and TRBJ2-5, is EAGVTQSPTHLIKTRGQQATLRCSPISGHTSVYWYQQALGLGLQFLLWYDEGEERNRGNFPPRFSGRQFPNYSSELNVNALELEDSALYLCASSLFETAGQETQYFGPGTRLLVL.

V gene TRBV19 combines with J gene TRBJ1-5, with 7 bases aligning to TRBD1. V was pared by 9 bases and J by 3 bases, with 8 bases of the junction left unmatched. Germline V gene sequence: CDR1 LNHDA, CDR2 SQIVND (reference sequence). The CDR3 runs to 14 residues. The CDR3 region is CASGSGGPNQPQHF. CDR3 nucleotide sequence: TGTGCCAGCGGCTCAGGGGGACCCAATCAGCCCCAGCATTTT.

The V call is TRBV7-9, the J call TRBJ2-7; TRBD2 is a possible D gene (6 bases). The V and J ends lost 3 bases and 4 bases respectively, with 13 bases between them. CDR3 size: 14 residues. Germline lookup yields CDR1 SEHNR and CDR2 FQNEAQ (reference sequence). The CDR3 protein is CASSLSGGVYEQYF. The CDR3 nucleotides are TGTGCCAGCAGCTTGAGCGGAGGGGTGTACGAGCAGTACTTC.

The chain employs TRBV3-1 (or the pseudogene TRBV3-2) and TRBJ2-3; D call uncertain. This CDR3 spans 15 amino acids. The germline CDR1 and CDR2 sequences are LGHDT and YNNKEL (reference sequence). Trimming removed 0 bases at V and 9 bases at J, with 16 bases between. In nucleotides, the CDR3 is TGTGCCAGCAGCCAAGATCCGCAGGCCGTAAGCACGCAGTATTTT. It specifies CASSQDPQAVSTQYF.